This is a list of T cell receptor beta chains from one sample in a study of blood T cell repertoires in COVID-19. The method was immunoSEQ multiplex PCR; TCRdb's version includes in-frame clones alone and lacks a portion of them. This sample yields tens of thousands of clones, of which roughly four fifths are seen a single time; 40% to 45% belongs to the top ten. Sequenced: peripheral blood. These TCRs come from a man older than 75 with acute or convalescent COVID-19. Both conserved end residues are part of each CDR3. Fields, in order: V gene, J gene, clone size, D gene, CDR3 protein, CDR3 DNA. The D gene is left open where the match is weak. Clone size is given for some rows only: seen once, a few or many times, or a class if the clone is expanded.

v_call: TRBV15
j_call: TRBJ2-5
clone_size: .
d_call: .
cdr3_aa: CATSRASAETQYF
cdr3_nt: TGTGCCACCAGCAGAGCCTCAGCGGAGACCCAGTACTTC

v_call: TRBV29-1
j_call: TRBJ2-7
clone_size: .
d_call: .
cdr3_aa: CSVNQQGYEQYF
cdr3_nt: TGCAGCGTGAACCAACAGGGCTACGAGCAGTACTTC

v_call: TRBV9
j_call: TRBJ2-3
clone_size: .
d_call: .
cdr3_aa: CASSYSTDTQYF
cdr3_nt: TGTGCCAGCAGCTATAGTACAGATACGCAGTATTTT

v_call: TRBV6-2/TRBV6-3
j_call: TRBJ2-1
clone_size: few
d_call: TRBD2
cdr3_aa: CASSYGRLAGVDEQFF
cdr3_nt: TGTGCCAGCAGTTACGGGCGACTAGCGGGGGTGGATGAGCAGTTCTTC

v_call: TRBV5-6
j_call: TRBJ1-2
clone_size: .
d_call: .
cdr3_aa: CASSRRPGYYGYTF
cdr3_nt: TGTGCCAGCAGCAGGCGGCCAGGGTACTATGGCTACACCTTC

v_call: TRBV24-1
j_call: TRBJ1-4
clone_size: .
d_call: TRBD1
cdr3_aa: CATSDGQGPGEKLFF
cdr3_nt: TGTGCCACCAGTGATGGACAGGGGCCCGGAGAAAAACTGTTTTTT

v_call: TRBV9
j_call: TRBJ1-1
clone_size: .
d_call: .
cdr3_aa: CASSVTPGGTEAFF
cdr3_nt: TGTGCCAGCAGCGTGACCCCCGGGGGCACTGAAGCTTTCTTT

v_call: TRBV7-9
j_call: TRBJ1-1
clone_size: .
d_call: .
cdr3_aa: CASSLVEVRNTEAFF
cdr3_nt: TGTGCCAGCAGCTTAGTGGAGGTCCGGAACACTGAAGCTTTCTTT

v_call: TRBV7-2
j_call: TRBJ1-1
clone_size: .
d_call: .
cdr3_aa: CASSFRVGDTEAFF
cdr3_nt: TGTGCCAGCAGCTTCCGGGTAGGAGACACTGAAGCTTTCTTT

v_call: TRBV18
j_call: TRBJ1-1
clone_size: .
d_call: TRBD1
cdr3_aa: CASSPGTGLGTEAFF
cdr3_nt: TGTGCCAGCTCACCCGGGACAGGGCTGGGCACTGAAGCTTTCTTT

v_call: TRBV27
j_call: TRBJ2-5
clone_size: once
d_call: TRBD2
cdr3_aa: CASSSLAGGRQETQYF
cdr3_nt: TGTGCCAGCAGCTCTTTAGCGGGAGGGAGGCAAGAGACCCAGTACTTC

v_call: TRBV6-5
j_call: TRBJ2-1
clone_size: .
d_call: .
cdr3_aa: CASSPPGLNYNEQFF
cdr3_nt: TGTGCCAGCAGTCCTCCGGGACTTAACTACAATGAGCAGTTCTTC

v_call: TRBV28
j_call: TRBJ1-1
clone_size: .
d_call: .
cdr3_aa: CASSLGVTEAFF
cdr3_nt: TGTGCCAGCAGTTTAGGAGTGACTGAAGCTTTCTTT

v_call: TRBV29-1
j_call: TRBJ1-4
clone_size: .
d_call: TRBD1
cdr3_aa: CSVRQGGGNEKLFF
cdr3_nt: TGCAGCGTCCGCCAGGGGGGAGGAAATGAAAAACTGTTTTTT

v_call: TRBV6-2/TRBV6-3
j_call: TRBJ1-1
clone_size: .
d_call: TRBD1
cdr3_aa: CASSPGTGRAFF
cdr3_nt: TGTGCCAGCAGTCCGGGGACAGGGAGAGCTTTCTTT

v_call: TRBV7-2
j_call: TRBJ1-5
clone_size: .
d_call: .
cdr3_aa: CASSSVPLNQPQHF
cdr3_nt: TGTGCCAGCAGCTCCGTACCACTAAATCAGCCCCAGCATTTT

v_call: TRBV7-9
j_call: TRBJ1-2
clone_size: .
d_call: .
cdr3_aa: CASSFRDNYGYTF
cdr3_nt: TGTGCCAGCAGCTTCAGGGATAACTATGGCTACACCTTC

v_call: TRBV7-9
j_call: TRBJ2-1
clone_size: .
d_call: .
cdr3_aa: CASRSTVGRELNEQFF
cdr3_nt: TGTGCCAGCAGATCAACGGTAGGGAGAGAACTCAATGAGCAGTTCTTC

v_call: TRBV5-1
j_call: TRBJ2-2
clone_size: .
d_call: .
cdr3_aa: CASSTSGSVGELFF
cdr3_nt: TGCGCCAGCAGCACCTCAGGTTCGGTCGGGGAGCTGTTTTTT

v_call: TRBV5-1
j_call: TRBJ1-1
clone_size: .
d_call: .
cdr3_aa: CASTMGTWRINEAFF
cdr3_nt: TGCGCCAGCACCATGGGAACTTGGAGGATTAATGAAGCTTTCTTT

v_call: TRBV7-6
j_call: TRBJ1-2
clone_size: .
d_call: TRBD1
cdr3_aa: CASSLHPTFDRGSDGYTF
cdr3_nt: TGTGCCAGCAGTTTACATCCAACCTTTGACAGGGGATCGGATGGCTACACCTTC

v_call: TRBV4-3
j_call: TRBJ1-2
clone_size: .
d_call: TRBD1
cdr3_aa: CASSRDREDGYTF
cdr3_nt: TGCGCCAGCAGCCGGGACAGGGAAGATGGCTACACCTTC

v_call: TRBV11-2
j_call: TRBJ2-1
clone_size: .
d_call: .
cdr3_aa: CASSFRNNEQFF
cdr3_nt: TGTGCCAGCAGCTTCCGTAACAATGAGCAGTTCTTC

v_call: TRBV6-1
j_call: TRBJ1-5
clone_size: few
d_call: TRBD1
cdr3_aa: CASSERQGAQPQHF
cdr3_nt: TGTGCCAGCAGTGAAAGGCAGGGGGCCCAGCCCCAGCATTTT

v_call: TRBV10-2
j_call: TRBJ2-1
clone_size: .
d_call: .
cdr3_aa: CASSEGTSEQFF
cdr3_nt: TGCGCCAGCAGTGAGGGGACATCCGAGCAGTTCTTC

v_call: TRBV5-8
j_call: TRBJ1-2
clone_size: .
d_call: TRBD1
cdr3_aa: CASSLQGQLFGYTF
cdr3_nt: TGTGCCAGCAGCCTACAGGGACAGTTATTTGGCTACACCTTC

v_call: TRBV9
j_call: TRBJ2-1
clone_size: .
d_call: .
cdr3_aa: CASSVGAGGGRGLVSYNEQFF
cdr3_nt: TGTGCCAGCAGCGTAGGGGCAGGGGGCGGGAGAGGCTTGGTCTCCTACAATGAGCAGTTCTTC

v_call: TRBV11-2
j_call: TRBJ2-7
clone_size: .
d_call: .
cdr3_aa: CASSRGQPVYEQYF
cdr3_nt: TGTGCCAGCAGCCGGGGACAACCAGTCTACGAGCAGTACTTC

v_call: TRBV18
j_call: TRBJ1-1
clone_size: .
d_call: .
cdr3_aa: CASSPYSGVDTEAFF
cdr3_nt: TGTGCCAGCTCACCATACTCGGGGGTGGACACTGAAGCTTTCTTT

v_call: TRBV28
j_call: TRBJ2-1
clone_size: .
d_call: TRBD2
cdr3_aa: CASSLDTSGSIYNEQFF
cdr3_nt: TGTGCCAGCAGTTTAGACACTAGCGGGAGTATCTACAATGAGCAGTTCTTC

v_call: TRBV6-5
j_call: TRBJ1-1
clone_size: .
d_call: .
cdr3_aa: CASRLQVNTEAFF
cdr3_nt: TGTGCCAGCAGACTACAGGTGAACACTGAAGCTTTCTTT

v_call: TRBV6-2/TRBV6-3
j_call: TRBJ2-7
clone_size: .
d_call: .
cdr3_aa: CASSPRTISFGYEQYF
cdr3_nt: TGTGCCAGCAGCCCTCGGACTATCTCCTTTGGCTACGAGCAGTACTTC

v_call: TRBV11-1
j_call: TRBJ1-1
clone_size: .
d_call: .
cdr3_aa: CASSSHGTSSSEAFF
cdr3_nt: TGTGCCAGCAGCTCTCACGGGACATCAAGCTCTGAAGCTTTCTTT

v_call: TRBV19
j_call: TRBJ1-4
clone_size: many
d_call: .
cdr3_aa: CATADGGANEKLFF
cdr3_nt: TGTGCCACCGCCGACGGGGGAGCTAATGAAAAACTGTTTTTT

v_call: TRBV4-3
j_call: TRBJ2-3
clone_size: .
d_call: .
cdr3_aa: CASSPETGTDTQYF
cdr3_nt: TGCGCCAGCAGCCCTGAAACGGGCACAGATACGCAGTATTTT

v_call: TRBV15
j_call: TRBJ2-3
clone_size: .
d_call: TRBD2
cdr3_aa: CATSRETGTSGKDTQYF
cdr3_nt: TGTGCCACCAGCAGAGAAACCGGGACTAGCGGGAAAGATACGCAGTATTTT

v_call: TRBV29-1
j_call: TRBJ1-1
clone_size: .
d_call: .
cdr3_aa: CSLGRWNTEAFF
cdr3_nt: TGCAGCTTGGGGAGGTGGAACACTGAAGCTTTCTTT

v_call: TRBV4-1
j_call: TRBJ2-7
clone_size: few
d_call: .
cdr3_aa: CASSLEIRGAQYF
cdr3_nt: TGCGCCAGCAGCCTTGAAATCAGGGGAGCGCAGTACTTC

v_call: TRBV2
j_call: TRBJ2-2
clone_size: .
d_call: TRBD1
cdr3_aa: CASSRDRGLTGELFF
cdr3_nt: TGTGCCAGCAGCCGCGACAGGGGGCTGACCGGGGAGCTGTTTTTT

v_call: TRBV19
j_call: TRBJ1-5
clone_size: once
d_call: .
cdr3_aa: CASSRGASNQPQHF
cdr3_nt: TGTGCCAGTAGTCGGGGGGCGAGCAATCAGCCCCAGCATTTT

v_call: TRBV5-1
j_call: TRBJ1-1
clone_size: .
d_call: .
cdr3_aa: CASSPTGTTEAFF
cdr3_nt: TGCGCCAGCAGCCCGACGGGAACCACGGAAGCTTTCTTT

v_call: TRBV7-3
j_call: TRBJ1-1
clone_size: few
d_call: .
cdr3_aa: CASSSSNTEAFF
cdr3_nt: TGTGCCAGCAGCTCCTCTAACACTGAAGCTTTCTTT

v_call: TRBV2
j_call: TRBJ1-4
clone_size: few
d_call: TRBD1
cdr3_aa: CASTPGQGERKLFF
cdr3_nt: TGTGCCAGCACCCCGGGACAGGGGGAGCGGAAACTGTTTTTT

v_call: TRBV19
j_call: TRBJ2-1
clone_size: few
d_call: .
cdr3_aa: CATRIPPTGGLAGDEQFF
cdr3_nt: TGTGCCACCCGCATACCCCCTACAGGGGGCCTAGCGGGAGATGAGCAGTTCTTC

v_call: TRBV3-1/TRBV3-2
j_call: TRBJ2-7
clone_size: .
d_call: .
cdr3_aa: CASSLDSRWYEQYF
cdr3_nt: TGTGCCAGCTCTTTAGACAGTCGGTGGTACGAGCAGTACTTC

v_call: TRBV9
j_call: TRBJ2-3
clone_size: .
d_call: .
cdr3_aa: CASSVSSGGDTQYF
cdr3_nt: TGTGCCAGCAGCGTATCCTCCGGGGGTGATACGCAGTATTTT

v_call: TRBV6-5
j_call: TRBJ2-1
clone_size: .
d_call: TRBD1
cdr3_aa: CASKETGGHNEQFF
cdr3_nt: TGTGCCAGCAAGGAGACAGGGGGCCACAATGAGCAGTTCTTC

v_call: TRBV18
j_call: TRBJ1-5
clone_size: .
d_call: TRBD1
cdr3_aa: CASSPGTGGNQPQHF
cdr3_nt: TGTGCCAGCTCACCTGGGACAGGGGGAAATCAGCCCCAGCATTTT

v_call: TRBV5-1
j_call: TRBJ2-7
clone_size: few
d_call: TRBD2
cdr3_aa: CASSSGTSDSYEQYF
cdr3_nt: TGCGCCAGCAGCTCGGGGACTAGCGACTCCTACGAGCAGTACTTC

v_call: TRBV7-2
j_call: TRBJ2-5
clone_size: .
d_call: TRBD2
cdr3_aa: CASSLGGLAGQETQYF
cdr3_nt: TGTGCCAGCAGCCTAGGGGGACTAGCGGGTCAAGAGACCCAGTACTTC

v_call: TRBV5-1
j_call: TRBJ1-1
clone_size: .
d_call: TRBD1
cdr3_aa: CASSRDRATTEAFF
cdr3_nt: TGCGCCAGCAGCAGGGACAGGGCAACTACTGAAGCTTTCTTT

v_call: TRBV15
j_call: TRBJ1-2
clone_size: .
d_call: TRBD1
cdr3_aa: CATSREGGPGQANYGYTF
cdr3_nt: TGTGCCACCAGCAGAGAAGGGGGGCCGGGACAGGCTAACTATGGCTACACCTTC

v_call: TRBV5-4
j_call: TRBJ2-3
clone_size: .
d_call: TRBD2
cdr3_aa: CASSSGREGSTDTQYF
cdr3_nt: TGTGCCAGCAGCTCCGGCCGGGAGGGGAGCACAGATACGCAGTATTTT

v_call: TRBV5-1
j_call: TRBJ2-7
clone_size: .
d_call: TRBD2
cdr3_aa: CASTREYAGGSNSYEQYF
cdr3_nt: TGCGCCAGCACCCGGGAGTACGCGGGAGGGTCCAATTCCTACGAGCAGTACTTC